Below are 25 T cell receptor beta chains sequenced from a single sample in a study of blood T cell repertoires in COVID-19 (dated by TCRdb to 2018 to 2020). Receptors were amplified or captured by the immunoSEQ multiplex PCR assay. This immuneACCESS table, as held by TCRdb, lists in-frame sequences with V and J called but not all clones. Of the missing ones, under half trace to an unresolved V gene in checked studies; the others have no known cause. This sample lists some 140,000 clones; roughly four fifths were detected once. 2% to 3% of the sample is taken by the ten largest. Sequences were obtained from PBMCs or T cells enriched from blood (not recorded which). Every receptor here comes from a man aged 40-50 years with acute COVID-19.

CDR3 in amino acids: CASSPLPSLGQYF. DNA for the CDR3: TGTGCCAGCAGTCCACTCCCTAGTTTAGGGCAGTACTTC. This chain uses TRBV28 with TRBJ2-7; D is unclear. Germline V gene data show CDR1 as MDHEN and CDR2 as SYDVKM. This CDR3 spans 13 amino acids. V was shortened by 5 bases and J by 9 bases, with 17 bases between the two germline ends. The full variable domain, completed using reference TRBV28 and TRBJ2-7, is DVKVTQSSRYLVKRTGEKVFLECVQDMDHENMFWYRQDPGLGLRLIYFSYDVKMKEKGDIPEGYSVSREKKERFSLILESASTNQTSMYLCASSPLPSLGQYFGPGTRLTVT.

The CDR3, as DNA: TGTGCCAGCAGCCAAAACGGCAATGAGCAGTTCTTC. As protein: CASSQNGNEQFF. This sequence joins TRBV3-1 (or the pseudogene TRBV3-2) and TRBJ2-1; D gene ambiguous. The V and J ends lost 2 bases and 6 bases respectively, with 5 bases between them. Germline CDR1 and CDR2: LGHDT and YNNKEL (reference sequence). This CDR3 region has 12 residues.

The chain joins TRBV20-1 to TRBJ2-2, with TRBD1 matching over 11 bases. This CDR3 comprises 15 residues. The ends lost 3 bases at V and 4 bases at J; junction bases unmatched: 4. Germline V gene sequence: CDR1 DFQATT, CDR2 SNEGSKA (reference sequence). CDR3 protein: CSASRGTGGTGELFF. CDR3 sequence (DNA): TGCAGTGCTAGTAGGGGGACAGGGGGCACCGGGGAGCTGTTTTTT.

V is TRBV7-3 and J is TRBJ1-1; the match to TRBD1 covers 7 bases. J gave up 0 bases and V 5 bases, and 6 bases lay outside the gene matches. CDR1 and CDR2 (germline): SGHTA, FQGTGA. This CDR3 contains 15 residues. The CDR3 sequence: CASSPSGQMNTEAFF. DNA of the CDR3: TGTGCCAGCAGCCCCTCGGGACAGATGAACACTGAAGCTTTCTTT.

The chain combines TRBV19 with TRBJ2-7; 9 bases line up with TRBD1. The CDR3 sequence is 14 residues long. Germline lookup yields CDR1 LNHDA and CDR2 SQIVND (reference sequence). The V gene end was trimmed by 5 bases and the J gene end by 2 bases; junction bases not matched to a gene: 4. CDR3 nucleotide sequence: TGTGCCAGTAGTGCGGGACAGGGACCCTACGAGCAGTACTTC. Its protein is CASSAGQGPYEQYF.

This clone was seen a single time. The chain is built from TRBV7-9 and TRBJ2-3; 12 bases align to TRBD2. Germline V gene sequence: CDR1 SEHNR, CDR2 FQNEAQ (reference sequence). The CDR3 is 18 residues long. The ends lost 2 bases at V and 4 bases at J; junction bases unmatched: 10. DNA for the CDR3: TGTGCCAGCAGCTTACCTCATCGACTAGCGGGAGTTTCAGATACGCAGTATTTT. This encodes CASSLPHRLAGVSDTQYF.

This clone occurred once. The chain employs TRBV28 and TRBJ1-1; D possibly corresponds to TRBD1 (6 bases). The CDR3 sequence is 15 residues long. The germline V gene has CDR1 MDHEN and CDR2 SYDVKM. Trimming pared 7 bases from V and 3 bases from J, leaving 18 bases between. The DNA for the CDR3 is TGTGCCAGCATAGTGGGGGCGAATGGGCACACTGAAGCTTTCTTT. Translation gives CASIVGANGHTEAFF.

The chain uses TRBV10-1 and TRBJ2-1; 8 bases map to TRBD1. This CDR3 region has 15 residues. Germline V gene lookup returns CDR1 WNHNN and CDR2 SYGVQD (reference sequence). The ends lost 4 bases at V and 1 base at J; junction bases unmatched: 3. CDR3 sequence reads: CASSAQGGSYNEQFF. In nucleotides, the CDR3 is TGCGCCAGCAGTGCACAGGGGGGTTCCTACAATGAGCAGTTCTTC.

The genes are TRBV4-2 and TRBJ2-7, with D tentatively TRBD2 (5 bases). The CDR3 spans 15 residues. V was pared by 0 bases and J by 4 bases, with 13 bases between. CDR1 is LGHNA and CDR2 is YNFKEQ in the germline V gene. For the CDR3, the DNA is TGTGCCAGCAGCCAAGACGGCGGGCCTTATTACGAGCAGTACTTC. Amino acids: CASSQDGGPYYEQYF.

V gene TRBV30 combines with J gene TRBJ2-5; D ambiguous. With 0 bases removed from V and 0 bases from J, the gap between germline ends came to 5 bases. Germline V gives CDR1 GTSNPN, CDR2 SVGIG (reference sequence). This CDR3 is 13 amino acids long. The CDR3: CAWSVPNQETQYF. For the CDR3, the DNA is TGTGCCTGGAGTGTACCTAACCAAGAGACCCAGTACTTC.

V usage is TRBV5-6 and J usage is TRBJ2-2, with TRBD2 matching over 9 bases. Germline assignment: CDR1 SGHDT and CDR2 YYEEEE. The CDR3 has 17 residues. V was clipped by 1 base and J by 5 bases; unmatched bases: 9. The chain's CDR3 is CASSLKAAGGWTGELFF. CDR3 nucleotides: TGTGCCAGCAGCTTGAAGGCAGCGGGAGGTTGGACCGGGGAGCTGTTTTTT.

The chain uses TRBV2 and TRBJ2-3; 12 bases are a match to TRBD2. This CDR3 is built from 15 residues. The germline V gene encodes CDR1 SNHLY and CDR2 FYNNEI. V trimming: 7 bases; J trimming: 7 bases; junction bases outside the gene matches: 9. Here the CDR3 reads CASTFLAGGANTQYF. As DNA, the CDR3 is TGTGCCAGCACATTTCTAGCGGGGGGGGCAAATACGCAGTATTTT.

A few counts support this clone. The gene calls are TRBV18 and TRBJ2-2, with 11 nucleotides matching TRBD1. Losses at the gene ends were 6 bases for V and 1 base for J; bases not matched to a gene: 1. Per the germline V gene, CDR1 is KGHSH and CDR2 is LQKENI. This CDR3 is 15 amino acids long. DNA of the CDR3: TGTGCCAGCTCGGACAGGGGGCGGAACACCGGGGAGCTGTTTTTT. It specifies CASSDRGRNTGELFF.

The gene calls are TRBV28 and TRBJ1-2; 7 bases align to TRBD1. Unmatched junction bases numbered 2, after V lost 2 bases and J lost 2 bases. Germline lookup yields CDR1 MDHEN and CDR2 SYDVKM. There are 14 residues in the CDR3. CDR3 nucleotides: TGTGCCAGCAGTTTAGAACAGGGGAACTATGGCTACACCTTC. Amino acids: CASSLEQGNYGYTF.

The chain uses TRBV7-2 and TRBJ2-3; maybe TRBD2 (6 bases). The CDR3 runs 15 residues. With 5 bases removed from V and 4 bases from J, the gap between germline ends came to 16 bases. CDR1 SGHTA and CDR2 FQGNSA come from the germline V gene. The CDR3 sequence: CASSPTPGAADTQYF. The CDR3 coding sequence is TGTGCCAGCAGCCCCACCCCGGGAGCGGCAGATACGCAGTATTTT.

This sequence joins TRBV4-1 and TRBJ2-5; possible D gene TRBD1, 5 bases. V dropped 3 bases and J dropped 2 bases, with 10 bases sitting between them. CDR3 length: 14 residues. Per the germline V gene, CDR1 is MGHRA and CDR2 is YSYEKL. CDR3 in amino acids: CASSQRREQETQYF. CDR3 coding DNA: TGCGCCAGCAGCCAGCGCAGGGAACAAGAGACCCAGTACTTC.

V gene TRBV3-1 (or the pseudogene TRBV3-2) combines with J gene TRBJ2-7; a weak D match, TRBD2 (5 bases). Germline V lookup: CDR1 LGHDT, CDR2 YNNKEL (reference sequence). V gave up 0 bases and J gave up 8 bases, with 8 bases separating them. This CDR3 has 12 amino acids. DNA of the CDR3: TGTGCCAGCAGCCAAGAGAGGAGGAAGCAGTACTTC. Translating gives CASSQERRKQYF.

CDR3 in amino acids: CASSQRGGGNTIYF. CDR3 DNA sequence: TGTGCCAGCAGCCAGAGGGGGGGAGGAAACACCATATATTTT. This chain uses TRBV3-1 (or the pseudogene TRBV3-2) with TRBJ1-3; tentative D call: TRBD1 (6 bases). Germline V gene data show CDR1 as LGHDT and CDR2 as YNNKEL (reference sequence). The CDR3 runs to 14 residues. V was trimmed by 3 bases and J by 4 bases, leaving 10 bases between them.

CDR3: CASSKDSNEQFF. The CDR3 nucleotides are TGTGCCAGCAGCAAGGACAGTAATGAGCAGTTCTTC. This chain connects TRBV5-4 to TRBJ2-1; TRBD1 might be the D (6 bases). This CDR3 contains 12 residues. V was clipped by 4 bases and J by 7 bases, with 9 bases between them. Germline V gives CDR1 SGHNT, CDR2 YYREEE (reference sequence).

CDR3: CASSSTGGAESPLHF. The CDR3 DNA is TGTGCCAGCAGCTCTACAGGGGGCGCTGAATCACCCCTCCACTTT. V gene TRBV7-3 combines with J gene TRBJ1-6; 9 bases agree with TRBD1. Losses at the gene ends were 4 bases for V and 10 bases for J; bases not matched to a gene: 8. Germline V gene data show CDR1 as SGHTA and CDR2 as FQGTGA. The CDR3 runs 15 residues.

The CDR3 DNA reads as TGTGCCAGCAATTCCAGGGGGCACGAGCAGTACTTC. Translated, it gives CASNSRGHEQYF. This chain joins TRBV2 and TRBJ2-7, with 8 bases matching TRBD1. The CDR3 sequence is 12 residues long. V lost 7 bases, J lost 5 bases, and 4 bases stayed unmatched. Germline-derived CDR1 and CDR2 are SNHLY and FYNNEI.

The chain uses TRBV7-2 and TRBJ2-1; TRBD2 agrees at 9 bases. With V trimmed by 1 base and J by 2 bases, 0 bases remained unmatched. This CDR3 comprises 15 residues. The germline gives CDR1 SGHTA, CDR2 FQGNSA. The CDR3 region has the DNA TGTGCCAGCAGCTTAGGCGGGAGGGCCTACAATGAGCAGTTCTTC. It specifies CASSLGGRAYNEQFF.

This chain links TRBV20-1 with TRBJ2-1, with TRBD1 matching over 11 bases. With V trimmed by 3 bases and J by 7 bases, 5 bases remained unmatched. The germline V gene encodes CDR1 DFQATT and CDR2 SNEGSKA (reference sequence). The length of the CDR3 is 14 residues. The CDR3 spells CSASSGTGGNEQFF. DNA for the CDR3: TGCAGTGCTAGTTCCGGGACAGGGGGGAATGAGCAGTTCTTC.

This clone was detected only a few times. This rearrangement joins TRBV5-5 to TRBJ1-5, with 7 bases identical to TRBD1. J was trimmed by 2 bases and V by 2 bases; bases with no gene match: 4. Looked up from germline, CDR1 is SGHKS and CDR2 is YYEKEE (reference sequence). This CDR3 region has 15 residues. CDR3 in amino acids: CASSFGTVGNQPQHF. The CDR3 nucleotides are TGTGCCAGCAGCTTTGGGACAGTGGGCAATCAGCCCCAGCATTTT.

The genes are TRBV9 and TRBJ2-2; 7 bases fit TRBD1. Per germline, CDR1 SGDLS and CDR2 YYNGEE. The CDR3 totals 15 residues. V was pared by 3 bases and J by 0 bases, with 2 bases of the junction left unmatched. The CDR3 DNA follows: TGTGCCAGCAGCGCGGACAGGTCGAACACCGGGGAGCTGTTTTTT. Amino acids: CASSADRSNTGELFF.